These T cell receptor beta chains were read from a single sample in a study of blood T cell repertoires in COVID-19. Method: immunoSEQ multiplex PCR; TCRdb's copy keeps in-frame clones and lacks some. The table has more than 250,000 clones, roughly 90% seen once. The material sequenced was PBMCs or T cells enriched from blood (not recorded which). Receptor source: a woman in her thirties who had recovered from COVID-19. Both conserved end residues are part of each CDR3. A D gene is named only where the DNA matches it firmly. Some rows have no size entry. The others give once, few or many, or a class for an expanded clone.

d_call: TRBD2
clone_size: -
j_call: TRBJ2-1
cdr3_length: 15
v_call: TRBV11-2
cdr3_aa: CASSVTSGSSNEQFF
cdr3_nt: TGTGCCAGCAGCGTGACTAGCGGGAGTTCAAATGAGCAGTTCTTC

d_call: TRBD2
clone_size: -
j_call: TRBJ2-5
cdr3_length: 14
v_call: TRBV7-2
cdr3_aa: CASNVGGGQETQYF
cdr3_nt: TGTGCCAGCAACGTGGGGGGGGGTCAAGAGACCCAGTACTTC

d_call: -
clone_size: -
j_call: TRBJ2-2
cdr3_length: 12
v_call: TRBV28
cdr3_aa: CASSPNTGELFF
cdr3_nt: TGTGCCAGCAGCCCTAACACCGGGGAGCTGTTTTTT

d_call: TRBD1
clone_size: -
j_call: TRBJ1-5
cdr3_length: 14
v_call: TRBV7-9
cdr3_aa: CASSLDRGYQPQHF
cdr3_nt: TGTGCCAGCAGCTTAGACAGGGGGTATCAGCCCCAGCATTTT

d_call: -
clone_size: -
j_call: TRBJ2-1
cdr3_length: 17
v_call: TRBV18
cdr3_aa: CASSPKLAEVSYNEQFF
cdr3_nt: TGTGCCAGCTCACCTAAGTTAGCGGAGGTCTCCTACAATGAGCAGTTCTTC

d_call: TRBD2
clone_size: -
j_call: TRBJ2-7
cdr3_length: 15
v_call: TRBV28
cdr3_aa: CASSFSAGGPYEQYF
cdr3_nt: TGTGCCAGCAGTTTCTCAGCGGGAGGGCCCTACGAGCAGTACTTC

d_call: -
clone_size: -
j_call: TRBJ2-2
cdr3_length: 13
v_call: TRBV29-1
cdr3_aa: CSVSGGSTGELFF
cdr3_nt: TGCAGCGTCTCAGGCGGGTCCACCGGGGAGCTGTTTTTT

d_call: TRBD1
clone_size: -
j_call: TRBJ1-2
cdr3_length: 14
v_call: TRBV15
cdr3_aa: CATSRDGRGFGYTF
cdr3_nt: TGTGCCACCAGCAGAGATGGCAGGGGGTTTGGCTACACCTTC

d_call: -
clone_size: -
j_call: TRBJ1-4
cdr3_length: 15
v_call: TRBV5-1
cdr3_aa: CASSLEAVPNEKLFF
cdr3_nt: TGCGCCAGCAGCTTGGAGGCGGTTCCAAATGAAAAACTGTTTTTT

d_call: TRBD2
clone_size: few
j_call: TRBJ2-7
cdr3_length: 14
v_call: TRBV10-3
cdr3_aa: CAISDTGLADEQYF
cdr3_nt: TGTGCCATCAGTGACACGGGACTAGCGGACGAGCAGTACTTC

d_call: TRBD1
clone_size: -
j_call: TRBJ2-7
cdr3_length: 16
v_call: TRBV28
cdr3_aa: CASSPVSGQGWYEQYF
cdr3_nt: TGTGCCAGCAGTCCCGTATCGGGACAGGGGTGGTACGAGCAGTACTTC